The clone carrying this TCR beta chain turned up a few times. Each cDNA molecule carried a unique molecular identifier. TCRdb re-called the 5' RACE reads through MiXCR, storing one row per CDR3 protein. Here the sample spans about 89,000 distinct CDR3 sequences, about 15% being singletons. This CDR3 region has 13 residues. CDR1 is KGHSH, CDR2 LQKENI, per germline. Trimming cost V 6 bases and J 4 bases, with 11 bases left between them. This specimen belongs to a study of early T cells in non-severe SARS-CoV-2 infection. Overall study context: Bulk RNA isolated from unsorted whole blood underwent sequencing; chains were not paired.

This TCR came from an adult who was a healthcare worker with PCR-confirmed SARS-CoV-2 infection or an uninfected control (not recorded which). The chain has TRBV18 and TRBJ2-3; D gene unclear. Sequenced input: whole blood. DNA for the CDR3: TGTGCCAGCTCCCGGGTCGATCCAGATACGCAGTATTTT. Protein sequence: CASSRVDPDTQYF.